This passage covers 30 T cell receptor beta chains from one sample sequenced in a study of T cells in localized non-small cell lung cancer. Some clones are missing from TCRdb's copy, which holds only in-frame ones; the method was immunoSEQ multiplex PCR. Here the sample spans 30,000 to 40,000 clones, around 82% being singletons. This specimen was peripheral blood, taken before any cancer treatment. Receptor source: a male donor aged 60 or over with stage II squamous cell lung carcinoma.

The chain carries TRBV5-1 and TRBJ1-6; 7 bases map to TRBD1. The CDR3 consists of 14 residues. Germline trimming cut 0 bases from V and 9 bases from J; bases unmatched to any gene: 3. From germline, CDR1 is SGHRS and CDR2 YFSETQ. CDR3 coding DNA: TGCGCCAGCAGCTTGGGCCAGGGGGGTTCACCCCTCCACTTT. Translated, it gives CASSLGQGGSPLHF.

This chain links TRBV25-1 with TRBJ2-1; 8 bases are shared with TRBD1. Germline trimming cut 7 bases from V and 4 bases from J; bases unmatched to any gene: 9. The CDR3 totals 15 residues. Germline lookup yields CDR1 MGHDK and CDR2 SYGVNS. The CDR3 DNA sequence: TGTGCCAGCAAAACCAGGGGGCAAAAATACAATGAGCAGTTCTTC. This encodes CASKTRGQKYNEQFF.

The V gene is TRBV5-6, the J gene TRBJ1-2, with D unresolved. V lost 0 bases to trimming and J lost 2 bases, with 5 bases between them. The CDR3 loop spans 13 amino acids. Germline V CDR1 and CDR2: SGHDT, YYEEEE. The chain's CDR3 is CASSLGRNYGYTF. In nucleotides, the CDR3 is TGTGCCAGCAGCTTGGGTAGGAACTATGGCTACACCTTC.

V usage is TRBV4-1 and J usage is TRBJ1-4, with 8 nucleotides matching TRBD1. V shed 1 base, J shed 3 bases, and the junction held 10 bases outside the gene matches. This CDR3 region has 18 residues. CDR1 and CDR2 (germline): MGHRA, YSYEKL. The CDR3 nucleotides are TGCGCCAGCAGCCAAGTATATGACAGGGGATCGGCTAATGAAAAACTGTTTTTT. As protein: CASSQVYDRGSANEKLFF.

The chain combines TRBV7-9 with TRBJ1-4, with 9 bases identical to TRBD1. Germline V gene data show CDR1 as SEHNR and CDR2 as FQNEAQ (reference sequence). V dropped 5 bases and J dropped 8; count of bases not matched to a gene: 6. CDR3 length equals 14 residues. CDR3 in amino acids: CASSPDRGIEKLFF. The DNA of the CDR3 is TGTGCCAGCAGCCCGGACAGGGGAATAGAAAAACTGTTTTTT.

The chain recombines TRBV5-1 with TRBJ1-1; 7 nucleotides agree with TRBD1. The CDR3 runs 12 residues. Germline CDR1 and CDR2: SGHRS and YFSETQ. V shed 3 bases and J 8 bases; nucleotides not matched to a gene: 4. The DNA for the CDR3 is TGCGCCAGCAGCTCGGGACAGACAGAAGCTTTCTTT. This sequence encodes CASSSGQTEAFF.

The chain has TRBV9 and TRBJ1-2, with unresolved D. CDR3 size: 13 residues. Deletions cut 4 bases from V and 4 bases from J, with 11 bases between. Germline V gene sequence: CDR1 SGDLS, CDR2 YYNGEE. DNA for the CDR3: TGTGCCAGCAGCCCGGCCCCAACCTATGGCTACACCTTC. Residues: CASSPAPTYGYTF.

The chain recombines TRBV16 with TRBJ1-2, with 8 bases lining up with TRBD1. CDR3 length: 15 amino acids. Germline-derived CDR1 and CDR2 are KGHSY and FQNENV. V lost 4 bases to trimming and J lost 4 bases; unmatched junction nucleotides: 8. CDR3 residues: CASSPSAQGAYGYTF. CDR3 DNA: TGTGCCAGCAGCCCTTCAGCCCAGGGGGCCTATGGCTACACCTTC.

The chain couples TRBV5-4 to TRBJ2-3; D might be TRBD1 (5 bases). The CDR3 runs 14 residues. Germline V gives CDR1 SGHNT, CDR2 YYREEE (reference sequence). Trimming pared 0 bases from V and 2 bases from J, leaving 7 bases between. CDR3 amino acids: CASSLEGATDTQYF. CDR3 DNA sequence: TGTGCCAGCAGCTTGGAAGGGGCCACAGATACGCAGTATTTT.

The rearrangement links TRBV27 to TRBJ2-3, with D tentatively TRBD1 (5 bases). The V and J ends lost 2 bases and 2 bases respectively, with 11 bases between them. The length of the CDR3 is 15 residues. CDR1 is MNHEY, CDR2 SMNVEV, per germline (reference sequence). The CDR3 bases are TGTGCCAGCAGTTTAGCAACAGGTCCCACAGATACGCAGTATTTT. Its protein is CASSLATGPTDTQYF.

This clone was seen a few times. This chain joins TRBV9 and TRBJ2-3; 7 positions match TRBD2. The CDR3 sequence is 15 residues long. Germline-derived CDR1 and CDR2 are SGDLS and YYNGEE. Trimming took 2 bases from V and 0 from J; bases not matched to a gene: 3. The CDR3 sequence is CASSVSGTSTDTQYF. In DNA form, the CDR3 reads TGTGCCAGCAGCGTGAGCGGGACGAGCACAGATACGCAGTATTTT.

The chain has TRBV5-5 and TRBJ2-2, with TRBD1 identical over 8 bases. Germline V gives CDR1 SGHKS, CDR2 YYEKEE (reference sequence). Trimming at V came to 2 bases and at J to 6 bases, leaving 6 bases not matched to a gene. This CDR3 is 15 amino acids long. The CDR3 is CASSFPQGAPGELFF. Here the CDR3 DNA reads TGTGCCAGCAGCTTCCCCCAGGGGGCGCCCGGGGAGCTGTTTTTT.

This clone was seen a single time. V is TRBV19 and J is TRBJ1-5; 7 nucleotides agree with TRBD1. The germline V gene encodes CDR1 LNHDA and CDR2 SQIVND (reference sequence). This CDR3 comprises 14 residues. V lost 6 bases and J lost 7; bases outside the gene matches: 9. The CDR3 loop reads CASRETGNAQPQHF. For the CDR3, the DNA is TGTGCCAGTAGGGAGACAGGGAATGCCCAGCCCCAGCATTTT.

V usage is TRBV6-5 and J usage is TRBJ1-4; 7 bases match TRBD1. Germline V gives CDR1 MNHEY, CDR2 SVGAGI. Germline trimming cut 2 bases from V and 8 bases from J; bases unmatched to any gene: 5. CDR3 length: 14 amino acids. The CDR3 bases are TGTGCCAGCAGTTACCGACAGGGTCGGGAAAAACTGTTTTTT. Protein product: CASSYRQGREKLFF.

This clone appeared a few times. The chain employs TRBV16 and TRBJ2-7, with D perhaps TRBD2 (6 bases). V gave up 3 bases and J gave up 5 bases, with 17 bases separating them. CDR3 length equals 15 residues. CDR1 and CDR2 from the germline V gene are KGHSY and FQNENV. DNA of the CDR3: TGTGCCAGCAGCCATAATCCACTAGCTGGCAACGAGCAGTACTTC. Protein product: CASSHNPLAGNEQYF. The variable domain in full, completed from reference TRBV16 and TRBJ2-7, reads GEEVAQTPKHLVRGEGQKAKLYCAPIKGHSYVFWYQQVLKNEFKFLISFQNENVFDETGMPKERFSAKCLPNSPCSLEIQATKLEDSAVYFCASSHNPLAGNEQYFGPGTRLTVT.

In its sample, this clone was seen a few times. The genes are TRBV6-6 and TRBJ2-1; D gene unclear. V lost 5 bases and J 2 bases, leaving 10 bases between the germline ends. Germline V gene sequence: CDR1 MNHNY, CDR2 SVGAGI (reference sequence). This CDR3 is 14 amino acids long. The CDR3 bases are TGTGCCAGCAGTCGTAACCCTCCCTACAATGAGCAGTTCTTC. This gives the protein CASSRNPPYNEQFF.

This chain uses TRBV19 with TRBJ2-1, with 7 positions matching TRBD2. CDR1 is LNHDA, CDR2 SQIVND, per germline (reference sequence). The CDR3 has 14 amino acids. J lost 7 bases, V lost 4 bases, and 7 bases had no gene match. CDR3 sequence (DNA): TGTGCCAGTAGTACTGTCGGGAGGTGGAATGAGCAGTTCTTC. This translates into CASSTVGRWNEQFF.

The chain couples TRBV4-1 to TRBJ2-2; D not certain. This CDR3 has 14 residues. Germline-derived CDR1 and CDR2 are MGHRA and YSYEKL. The V end was cut by 0 bases, the J end by 4 bases, with 6 bases between. Here the CDR3 DNA reads TGCGCCAGCAGCCAAGAGGAAACCACCGGGGAGCTGTTTTTT. Amino acid sequence: CASSQEETTGELFF.

CDR3: CAWSLGTGDQPQHF. The CDR3 DNA is TGTGCCTGGAGCTTAGGGACAGGGGACCAGCCCCAGCATTTT. The chain combines TRBV30 with TRBJ1-5; 10 nucleotides match TRBD1. Germline V CDR1 and CDR2: GTSNPN, SVGIG (reference sequence). Trimming took 3 bases from V and 7 from J; bases not matched to a gene: 6. The CDR3 has 14 residues.

This clone was seen more than once but under ten times. This chain uses TRBV7-9 with TRBJ2-1; TRBD2 matches at 11 bases. CDR3 length: 15 residues. J was trimmed by 10 bases and V by 1 base; bases with no gene match: 6. From germline, CDR1 is SEHNR and CDR2 FQNEAQ (reference sequence). Here the CDR3 DNA reads TGTGCCAGCAGCTTAGTAGCGGGAGGGCCTCGGGAGCAGTTCTTC. Residues: CASSLVAGGPREQFF.

This clone was counted between two and nine times. The chain carries TRBV11-2 and TRBJ1-1; D is possibly TRBD1 (6 bases). The CDR3 totals 14 residues. Germline V gives CDR1 SGHAT, CDR2 FQNNGV. Deletions cut 5 bases from V and 5 bases from J, with 15 bases between. CDR3: CASSQKRGETEAFF. The CDR3 DNA reads as TGTGCCAGCAGCCAGAAGAGGGGGGAGACTGAAGCTTTCTTT.

The chain uses TRBV9 and TRBJ1-3; D is perhaps TRBD1 (5 bases). The V gene's germline CDR1 is SGDLS and CDR2 YYNGEE. The V gene lost 0 bases and the J gene lost 0 bases, with 13 bases spanning the gap. This CDR3 has 17 residues. In DNA form, the CDR3 reads TGTGCCAGCAGCGTAGCGCAGGGCTCGTTCTCTGGAAACACCATATATTTT. It is translated as CASSVAQGSFSGNTIYF.

The rearrangement joins TRBV7-9 to TRBJ1-2; TRBD1 agrees at 7 bases. The CDR3 totals 15 residues. V shed 1 base and J 0 bases; nucleotides not matched to a gene: 2. CDR1 is SEHNR and CDR2 is FQNEAQ in the germline V gene (reference sequence). The DNA for the CDR3 is TGTGCCAGCAGCTTAGTAGGGACAGCTAACTATGGCTACACCTTC. This sequence encodes CASSLVGTANYGYTF. Filled out from reference TRBV7-9 and TRBJ1-2, the complete variable domain reads DTGVSQNPRHKITKRGQNVTFRCDPISEHNRLYWYRQTLGQGPEFLTYFQNEAQLEKSRLLSDRFSAERPKGSFSTLEIQRTEQGDSAMYLCASSLVGTANYGYTFGSGTRLTVV.

The chain has TRBV6-1 and TRBJ2-3; no clear D gene. Germline CDR1 MNHNS, CDR2 SASEGT. With 8 bases removed from V and 6 bases from J, the gap between germline ends came to 12 bases. The CDR3 sequence is 12 residues long. For the CDR3, the DNA is TGTGCCAGCCAACAACTGGGGGATACGCAGTATTTT. Protein sequence: CASQQLGDTQYF.

The chain combines TRBV5-4 with TRBJ1-1, with D maybe TRBD1 (5 bases). The CDR3 extends over 14 amino acids. Germline V gene data show CDR1 as SGHNT and CDR2 as YYREEE (reference sequence). The V and J ends lost 4 bases and 4 bases respectively, with 14 bases between them. As DNA, the CDR3 is TGTGCCAGCAGCCGTCAGGGAGGGCTCACTGAAGCTTTCTTT. Its translation is CASSRQGGLTEAFF. The full variable domain, completed using reference TRBV5-4 and TRBJ1-1, is ETGVTQSPTHLIKTRGQQVTLRCSSQSGHNTVSWYQQALGQGPQFIFQYYREEENGRGNFPPRFSGLQFPNYSSELNVNALELDDSALYLCASSRQGGLTEAFFGQGTRLTVV.

The chain links TRBV2 to TRBJ2-5; 9 bases agree with TRBD2. The V segment lost 1 base and the J segment 1 base; nucleotides outside the gene matches: 10. CDR1 SNHLY and CDR2 FYNNEI come from the germline V gene. The CDR3 sequence is 18 residues long. CDR3 loop: CASSEGLSSGARQETQYF. Written as DNA, the CDR3 is TGTGCCAGCAGTGAAGGGCTGTCTAGCGGGGCCCGCCAAGAGACCCAGTACTTC.

J is TRBJ1-1 and V is TRBV5-6; TRBD1 is a possible D gene (5 bases). The CDR3 contains 12 residues. The germline gives CDR1 SGHDT, CDR2 YYEEEE. Trimming removed 1 base from V and 4 bases from J, with 5 bases in between. The CDR3 reads CASSLQGTEAFF. The DNA of the CDR3 is TGTGCCAGCAGCTTGCAGGGCACTGAAGCTTTCTTT.

The table lists this clone with a few counts. This sequence joins TRBV7-9 and TRBJ2-1; D might be TRBD1 or TRBD2, each matching 6 bases. The CDR3 is 15 residues long. The V end was cut by 3 bases, the J end by 5 bases, with 14 bases between. The germline V gene has CDR1 SEHNR and CDR2 FQNEAQ (reference sequence). The CDR3 DNA sequence: TGTGCCAGCAGCTTTGAGGGGGGCACTAACAATGAGCAGTTCTTC. Translated: CASSFEGGTNNEQFF.

The DNA for the CDR3 is TGTGCCAGCAGCTCAGGGGGGGGCAATCAGCCCCAGCATTTT. Its protein product is CASSSGGGNQPQHF. The V and J genes are TRBV2 and TRBJ1-5; 7 nucleotides match TRBD1. Germline assignment: CDR1 SNHLY and CDR2 FYNNEI. The V gene end was trimmed by 6 bases and the J gene end by 2 bases; junction bases not matched to a gene: 4. The CDR3 contains 14 residues.

This chain uses TRBV5-4 with TRBJ2-6, with a tentative D call TRBD2 (7 bases). V was shortened by 4 bases and J by 4 bases, with 15 bases between the two germline ends. The length of the CDR3 is 16 residues. Looked up from germline, CDR1 is SGHNT and CDR2 is YYREEE (reference sequence). The CDR3, as DNA: TGTGCCAGCAGCCAGGGAGGGGGGGCCGGGGCCAACGTCCTGACTTTC. Residues: CASSQGGGAGANVLTF.